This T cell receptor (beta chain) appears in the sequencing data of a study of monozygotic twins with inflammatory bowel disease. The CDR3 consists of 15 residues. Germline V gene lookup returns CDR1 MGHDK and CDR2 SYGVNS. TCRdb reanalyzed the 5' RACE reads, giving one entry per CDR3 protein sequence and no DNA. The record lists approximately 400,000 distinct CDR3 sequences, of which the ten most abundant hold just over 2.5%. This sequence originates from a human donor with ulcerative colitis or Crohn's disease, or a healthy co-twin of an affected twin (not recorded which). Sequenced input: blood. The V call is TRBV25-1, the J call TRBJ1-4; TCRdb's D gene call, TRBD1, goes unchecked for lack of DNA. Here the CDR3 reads CASSELGEANEKLFF.